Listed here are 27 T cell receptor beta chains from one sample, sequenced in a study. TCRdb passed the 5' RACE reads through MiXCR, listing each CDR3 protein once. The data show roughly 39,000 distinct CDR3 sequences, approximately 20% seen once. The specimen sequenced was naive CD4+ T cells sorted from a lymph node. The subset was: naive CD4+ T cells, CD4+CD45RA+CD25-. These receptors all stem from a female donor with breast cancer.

The CDR3 nucleotides are TGCAGTGCTGCATCCGGGCGGACTAGCGGGAGAAATACGCAGTATTTT. The encoded protein is CSAASGRTSGRNTQYF. The chain uses TRBV20-1 and TRBJ2-3, with TRBD2 matching over 13 bases. There are 16 residues in the CDR3. Per the germline V gene, CDR1 is DFQATT and CDR2 is SNEGSKA (reference sequence). V shed 5 bases and J 7 bases; nucleotides not matched to a gene: 12.

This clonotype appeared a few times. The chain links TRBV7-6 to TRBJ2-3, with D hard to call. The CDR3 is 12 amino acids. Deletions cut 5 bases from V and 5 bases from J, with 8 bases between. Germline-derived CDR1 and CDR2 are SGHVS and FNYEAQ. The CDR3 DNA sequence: TGTGCCAGCAGCCCCCATTTAGATACGCAGTATTTT. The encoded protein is CASSPHLDTQYF.

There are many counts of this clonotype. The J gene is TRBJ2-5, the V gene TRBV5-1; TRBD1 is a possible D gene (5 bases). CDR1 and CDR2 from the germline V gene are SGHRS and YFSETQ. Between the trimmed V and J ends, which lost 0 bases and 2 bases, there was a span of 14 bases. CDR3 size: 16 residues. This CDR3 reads CASSLEVRQLQETQYF. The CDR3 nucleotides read TGCGCCAGCAGCTTGGAGGTCAGACAGTTACAAGAGACCCAGTACTTC.

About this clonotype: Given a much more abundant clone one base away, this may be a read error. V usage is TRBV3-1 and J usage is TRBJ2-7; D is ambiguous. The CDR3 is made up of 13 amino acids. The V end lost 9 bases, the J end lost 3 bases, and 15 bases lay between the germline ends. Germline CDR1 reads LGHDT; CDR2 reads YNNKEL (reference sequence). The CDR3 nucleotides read TGTGCCAGTCGGCAAGGGATGGACTACGAGCAGTACGTC. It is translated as CASRQGMDYEQYV.

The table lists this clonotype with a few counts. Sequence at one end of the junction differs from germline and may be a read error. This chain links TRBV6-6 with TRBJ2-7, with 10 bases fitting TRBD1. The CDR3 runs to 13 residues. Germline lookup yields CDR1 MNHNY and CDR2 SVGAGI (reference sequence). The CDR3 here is CVSGGQGTYEQYF. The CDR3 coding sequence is TGTGTCAGCGGGGGACAGGGGACCTACGAGCAGTACTTC.

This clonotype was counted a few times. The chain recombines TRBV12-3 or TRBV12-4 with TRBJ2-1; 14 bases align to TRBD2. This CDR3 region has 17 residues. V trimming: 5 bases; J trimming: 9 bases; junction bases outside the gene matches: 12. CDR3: CASSLLPTSGREGEQFF. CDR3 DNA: TGTGCCAGCAGTCTGCTACCGACTAGCGGGAGGGAGGGTGAGCAGTTCTTC.

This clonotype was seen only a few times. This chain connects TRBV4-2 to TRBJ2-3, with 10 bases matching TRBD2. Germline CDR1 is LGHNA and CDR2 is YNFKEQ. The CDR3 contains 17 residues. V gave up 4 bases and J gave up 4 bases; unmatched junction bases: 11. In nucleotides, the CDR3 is TGTGCCAGCAGCCTCACCTCGAGCGGGGGGGCCCCAGATACGCAGTATTTT. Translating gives CASSLTSSGGAPDTQYF.

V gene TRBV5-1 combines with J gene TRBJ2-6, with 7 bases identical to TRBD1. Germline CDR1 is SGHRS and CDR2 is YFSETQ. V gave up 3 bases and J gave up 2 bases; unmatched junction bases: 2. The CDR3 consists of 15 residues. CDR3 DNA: TGCGCCAGCAGCTCTACAGGGGCTGGGGCCAACGTCCTGACTTTC. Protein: CASSSTGAGANVLTF.

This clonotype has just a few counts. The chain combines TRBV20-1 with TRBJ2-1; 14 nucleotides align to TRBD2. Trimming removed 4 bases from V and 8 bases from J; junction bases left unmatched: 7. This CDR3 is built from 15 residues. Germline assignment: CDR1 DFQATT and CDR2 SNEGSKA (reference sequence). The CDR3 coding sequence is TGCAGTGCTACCCCGGGGACTAGCGGGGGCCATGAGCAGTTCTTC. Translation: CSATPGTSGGHEQFF.

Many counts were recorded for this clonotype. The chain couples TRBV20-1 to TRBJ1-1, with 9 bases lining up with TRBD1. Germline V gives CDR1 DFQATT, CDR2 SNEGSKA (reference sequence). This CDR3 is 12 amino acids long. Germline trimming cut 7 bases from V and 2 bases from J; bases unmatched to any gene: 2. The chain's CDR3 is CSGGQGNTEAFF. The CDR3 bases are TGCAGTGGGGGACAGGGTAACACTGAAGCTTTCTTT.

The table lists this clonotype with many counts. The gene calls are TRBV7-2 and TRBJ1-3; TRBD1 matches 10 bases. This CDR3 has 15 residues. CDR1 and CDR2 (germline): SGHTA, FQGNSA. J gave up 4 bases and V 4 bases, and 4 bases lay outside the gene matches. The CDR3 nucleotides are TGTGCCAGCAGCTCCCTGGACAGGGGGGGAAACACCATATATTTT. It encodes CASSSLDRGGNTIYF.

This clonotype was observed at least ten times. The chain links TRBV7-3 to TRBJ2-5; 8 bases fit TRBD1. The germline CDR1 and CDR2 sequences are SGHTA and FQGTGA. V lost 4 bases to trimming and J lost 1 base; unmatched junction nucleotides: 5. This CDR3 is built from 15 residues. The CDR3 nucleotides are TGTGCCAGCAGCTCCTCAGGGGGCCGCCAAGAGACCCAGTACTTC. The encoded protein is CASSSSGGRQETQYF.

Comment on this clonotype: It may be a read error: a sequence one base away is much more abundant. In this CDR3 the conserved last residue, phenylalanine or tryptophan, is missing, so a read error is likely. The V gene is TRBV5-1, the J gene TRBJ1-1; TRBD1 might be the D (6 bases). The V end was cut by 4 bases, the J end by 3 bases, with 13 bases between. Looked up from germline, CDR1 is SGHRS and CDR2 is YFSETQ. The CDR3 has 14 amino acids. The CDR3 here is CASSTDGGHTEAFL. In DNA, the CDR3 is TGCGCCAGCAGCACGGACGGGGGGCACACTGAAGCTTTCCTT.

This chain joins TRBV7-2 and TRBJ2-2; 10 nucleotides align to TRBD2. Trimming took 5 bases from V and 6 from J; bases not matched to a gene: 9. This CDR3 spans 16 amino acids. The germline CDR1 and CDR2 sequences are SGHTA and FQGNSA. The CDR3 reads CASSQEAGGLSGELFF. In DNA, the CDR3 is TGTGCCAGCAGCCAAGAAGCGGGAGGGTTGTCCGGGGAGCTGTTTTTT.

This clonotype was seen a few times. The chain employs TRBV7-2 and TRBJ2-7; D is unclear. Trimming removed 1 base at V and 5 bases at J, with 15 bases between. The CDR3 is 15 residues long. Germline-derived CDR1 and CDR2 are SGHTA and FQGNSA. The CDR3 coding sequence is TGTGCCAGCAGCTTAGTCGGCAACCAGCCGGACGAGCAGTACTTC. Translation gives CASSLVGNQPDEQYF.

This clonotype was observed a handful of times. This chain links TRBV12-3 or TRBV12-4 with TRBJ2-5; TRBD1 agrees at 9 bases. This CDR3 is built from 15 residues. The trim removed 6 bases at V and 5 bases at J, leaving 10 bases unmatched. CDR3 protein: CASRQQQGARETQYF. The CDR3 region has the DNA TGTGCCAGCAGGCAACAACAGGGGGCACGGGAGACCCAGTACTTC.

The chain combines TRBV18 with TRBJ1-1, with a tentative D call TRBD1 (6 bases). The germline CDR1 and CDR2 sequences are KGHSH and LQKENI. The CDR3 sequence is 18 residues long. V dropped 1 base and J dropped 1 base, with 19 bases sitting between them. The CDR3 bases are TGTGCCAGCTCACCACGGGAACGAGGGGCAGGGGAGAACACTGAAGCTTTCTTT. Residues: CASSPRERGAGENTEAFF.

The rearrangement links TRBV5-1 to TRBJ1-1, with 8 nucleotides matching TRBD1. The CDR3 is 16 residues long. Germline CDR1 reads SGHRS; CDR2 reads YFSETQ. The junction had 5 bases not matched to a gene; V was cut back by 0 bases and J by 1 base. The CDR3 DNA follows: TGCGCCAGCAGCTTGGGGGGGGGACAGGCGAACACTGAAGCTTTCTTT. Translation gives CASSLGGGQANTEAFF.

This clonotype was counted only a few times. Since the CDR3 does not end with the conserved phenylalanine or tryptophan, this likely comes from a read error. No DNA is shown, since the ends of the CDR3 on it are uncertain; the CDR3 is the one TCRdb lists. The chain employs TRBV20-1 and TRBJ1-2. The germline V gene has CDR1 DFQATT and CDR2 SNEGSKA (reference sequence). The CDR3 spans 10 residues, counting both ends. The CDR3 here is CSAIGPSIVH.

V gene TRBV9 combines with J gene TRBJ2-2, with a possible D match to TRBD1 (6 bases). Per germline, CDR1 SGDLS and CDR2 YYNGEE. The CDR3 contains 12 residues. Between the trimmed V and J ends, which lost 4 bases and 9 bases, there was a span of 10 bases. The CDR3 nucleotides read TGTGCCAGCAGCTTTACAGGGAGGGAGCTGTTTTTT. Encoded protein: CASSFTGRELFF.

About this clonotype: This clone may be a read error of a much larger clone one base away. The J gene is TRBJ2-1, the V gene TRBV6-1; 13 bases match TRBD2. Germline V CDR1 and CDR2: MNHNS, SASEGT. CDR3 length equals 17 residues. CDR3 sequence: CACRRLAGGSSYNEQFF. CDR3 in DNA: TGTGCCTGCAGGCGACTAGCGGGGGGCAGCTCCTACAATGAGCAGTTCTTC.

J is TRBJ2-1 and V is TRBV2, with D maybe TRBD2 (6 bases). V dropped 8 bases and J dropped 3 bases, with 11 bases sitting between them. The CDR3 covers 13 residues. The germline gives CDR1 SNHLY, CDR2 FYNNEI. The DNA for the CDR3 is TGTGCCAGCGGGACTCCCGGCTACAATGAGCAGTTCTTC. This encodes CASGTPGYNEQFF.

CDR3 in amino acids: CSARELGRGMVKNIQYF. The CDR3 DNA sequence: TGCAGTGCTAGAGAATTAGGCAGGGGGATGGTCAAAAACATTCAGTACTTC. The V and J genes are TRBV20-1 and TRBJ2-4, with 7 nucleotides matching TRBD1. There are 17 residues in the CDR3. The junction had 11 bases not matched to a gene; V was cut back by 0 bases and J by 3 bases. Germline V gives CDR1 DFQATT, CDR2 SNEGSKA (reference sequence).

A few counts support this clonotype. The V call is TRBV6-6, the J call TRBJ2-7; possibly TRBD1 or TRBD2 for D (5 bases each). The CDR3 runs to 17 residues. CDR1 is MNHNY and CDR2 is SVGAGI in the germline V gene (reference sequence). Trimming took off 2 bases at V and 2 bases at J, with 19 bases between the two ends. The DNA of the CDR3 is TGTGCCAGCAGTTACCTCCGTGGGGGAACTCAGACCTACGAGCAGTACTTC. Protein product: CASSYLRGGTQTYEQYF.

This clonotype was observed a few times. The CDR3 spells CASSMGGGQETQYF. The CDR3 DNA sequence: TGTGCCAGCAGCATGGGCGGGGGTCAAGAGACCCAGTACTTC. The J gene is TRBJ2-5, the V gene TRBV9, with TRBD2 matching 7 bases. The CDR3 runs 14 residues. Per germline, CDR1 SGDLS and CDR2 YYNGEE. V shed 4 bases and J 2 bases; nucleotides not matched to a gene: 5.

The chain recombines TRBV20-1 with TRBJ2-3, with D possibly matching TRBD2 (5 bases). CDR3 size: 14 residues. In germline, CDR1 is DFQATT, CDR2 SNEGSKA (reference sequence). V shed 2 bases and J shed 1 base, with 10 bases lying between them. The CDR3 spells CSARPADGTDTQYF. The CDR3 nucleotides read TGCAGTGCTAGACCAGCGGACGGCACAGATACGCAGTATTTT.

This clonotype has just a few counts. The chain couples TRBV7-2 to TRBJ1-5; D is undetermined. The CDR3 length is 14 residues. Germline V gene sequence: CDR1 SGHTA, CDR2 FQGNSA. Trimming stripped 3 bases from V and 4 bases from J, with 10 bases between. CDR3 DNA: TGTGCCAGCAGCTTGAATTTAGGGAATCAGCCCCAGCATTTT. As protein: CASSLNLGNQPQHF.